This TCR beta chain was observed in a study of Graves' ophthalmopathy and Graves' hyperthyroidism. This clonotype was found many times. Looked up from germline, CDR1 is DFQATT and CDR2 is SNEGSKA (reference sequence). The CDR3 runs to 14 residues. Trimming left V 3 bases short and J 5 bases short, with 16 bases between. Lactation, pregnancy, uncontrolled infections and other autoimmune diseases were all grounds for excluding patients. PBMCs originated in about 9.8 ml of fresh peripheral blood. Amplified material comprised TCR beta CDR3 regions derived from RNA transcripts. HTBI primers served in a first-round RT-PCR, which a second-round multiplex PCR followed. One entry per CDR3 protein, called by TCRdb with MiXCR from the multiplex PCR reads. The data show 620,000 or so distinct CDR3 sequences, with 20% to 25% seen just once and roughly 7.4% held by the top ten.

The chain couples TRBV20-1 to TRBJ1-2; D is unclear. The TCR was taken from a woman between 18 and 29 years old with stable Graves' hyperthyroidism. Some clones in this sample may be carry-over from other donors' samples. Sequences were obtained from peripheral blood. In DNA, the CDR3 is TGCAGTGCTAGCCCCCACCCAGCAACTTATGGCTACACCTTC. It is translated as CSASPHPATYGYTF.